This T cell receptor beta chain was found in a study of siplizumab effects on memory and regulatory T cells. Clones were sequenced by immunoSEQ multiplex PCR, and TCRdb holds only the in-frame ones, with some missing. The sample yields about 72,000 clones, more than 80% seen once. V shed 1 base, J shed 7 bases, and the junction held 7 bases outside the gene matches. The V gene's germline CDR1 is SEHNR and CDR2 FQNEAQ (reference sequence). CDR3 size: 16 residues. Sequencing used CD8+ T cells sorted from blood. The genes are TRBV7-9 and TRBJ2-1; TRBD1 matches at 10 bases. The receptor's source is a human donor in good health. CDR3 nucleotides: TGTGCCAGCAGCTTAGTGGGGACAGGGGCGGGGAATGAGCAGTTCTTC. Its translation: CASSLVGTGAGNEQFF.